The present TCR beta chain was sequenced within a study of vaccination and CD4 T cells after COVID-19. In the study overall: The convalescent group had six males, four females, seven Caucasians, two Asians, one multiracial. Everyone enrolled got two doses of BNT162b2 or mRNA-1273 vaccine.

Each CDR3 protein gets one entry after TCRdb re-called the PCR reads with MiXCR. The sample shows 25,000 to 35,000 distinct CDR3 sequences, roughly 50% of them seen only once. As concerns this clonotype: Antigen unknown.

Findings and limits, study-wide: Recorded median SARS-CoV-2-reactive clonotype numbers increased from about 20 to 38 without reaching significance.

V was cut by 4 bases and J by 5 bases, with 15 bases left in between. Germline lookup yields CDR1 LNHDA and CDR2 SQIVND (reference sequence). CDR3 length equals 15 residues. The time point here: late sampling 161 to 241 days after vaccination in a few convalescent patients. The chain has TRBV19 and TRBJ2-1, with a weak D call TRBD2 (6 bases). This TCR was recovered from a human donor who had recovered from COVID-19. The sample consisted of CD4+ T cells from blood, taken about 7 months after SARS-CoV-2 vaccination. CDR3: CASSNEGGWDNEQFF. DNA of the CDR3: TGTGCCAGTAGTAACGAGGGAGGATGGGACAATGAGCAGTTCTTC.